The present T cell receptor beta chain was sequenced within a study of OX40 agonist ivuxolimab in advanced cancers. Overall study context: Patients with prior anti-PD-1, anti-PD-L1 or anti-CTLA-4 therapy were eligible; less than 50% had some.

Produced via immunoSEQ multiplex PCR; TCRdb's table is partial and in-frame only. The table lists tens of thousands of clones, more than 75% of them singletons. The germline gives CDR1 MNHEY, CDR2 SMNVEV (reference sequence). The CDR3 has 12 residues. The V and J ends lost 6 bases and 1 base respectively, with 7 bases between them. The sample in question was CD4+ or CD8+ T cells sorted from blood, obtained in a trial of the OX40 agonist ivuxolimab. The chain uses TRBV27 and TRBJ2-7, with D tentatively TRBD1 (6 bases). The source of this sequence is an adult with an advanced solid tumor such as melanoma, head and neck, liver or kidney cancer. For the CDR3, the DNA is TGTGCCAGCAGAGGACAGTCCTACGAGCAGTACTTC. Residues: CASRGQSYEQYF.